This T cell receptor (beta chain) was recorded in a study of response to subunit inactivated influenza vaccine. Study results and caveats: New T cells are recruited in small numbers by each seasonal influenza vaccination, according to the authors' suggestion.

TCRdb fed the RT-PCR reads into MiXCR, producing one record per CDR3 protein. The sample records more than 600,000 distinct CDR3 sequences, around 18% being singletons. V lost 4 bases and J lost 9; bases outside the gene matches: 6. The V gene's germline CDR1 is SQVTM and CDR2 ANQGSEA. The CDR3 consists of 13 residues. About this clonotype itself: As yet, its antigen is unknown.

Sequences were derived from PBMCs from blood, sampled about 5 days after vaccination. This clonotype was sampled from a man aged 45-65 years who received an inactivated influenza vaccine. V is TRBV29-1 and J is TRBJ2-1; 10 nucleotides match TRBD2. The CDR3 is CSVVASGSGEQFF. CDR3 DNA sequence: TGCAGCGTTGTCGCTAGCGGGAGCGGTGAGCAGTTCTTC.